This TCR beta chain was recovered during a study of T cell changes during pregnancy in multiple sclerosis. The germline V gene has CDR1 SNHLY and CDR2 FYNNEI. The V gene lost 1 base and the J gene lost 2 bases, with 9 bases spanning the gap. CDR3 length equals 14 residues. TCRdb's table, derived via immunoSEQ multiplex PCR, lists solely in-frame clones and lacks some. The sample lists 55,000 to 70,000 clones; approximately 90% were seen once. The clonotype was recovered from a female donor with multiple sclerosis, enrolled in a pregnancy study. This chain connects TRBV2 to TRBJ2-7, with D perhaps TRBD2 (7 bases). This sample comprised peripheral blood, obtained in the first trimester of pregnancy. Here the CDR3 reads CASSEGGGPYEQYF. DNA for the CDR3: TGTGCCAGCAGTGAAGGGGGGGGCCCCTACGAGCAGTACTTC.